This TCR beta chain stems from a study of shared clonotypes between healthy human individuals. The junction had 6 bases not matched to a gene; V was cut back by 5 bases and J by 3 bases. Germline lookup yields CDR1 SGHAT and CDR2 FQNNGV. The CDR3 consists of 15 residues. The protocol was immunoSEQ multiplex PCR, while the TCRdb copy is restricted to in-frame clones and leaves out a portion. The data show under 850,000 clones, over 55% seen once. This sequence joins TRBV11-2 and TRBJ2-2, with 7 positions matching TRBD1. Input material: memory CD4+ T cells sorted from blood. Subset specified: CD45RA-negative fraction. The clonotype was recovered from a woman in her 30s in good health. The CDR3 DNA follows: TGTGCCAGCAGCACGACAGGGTGGGACACCGGGGAGCTGTTTTTT. This translates into CASSTTGWDTGELFF. Complete variable domain (other parts from reference TRBV11-2 and TRBJ2-2): EAGVAQSPRYKIIEKRQSVAFWCNPISGHATLYWYQQILGQGPKLLIQFQNNGVVDDSQLPKDRFSAERLKGVDSTLKIQPAKLEDSAVYLCASSTTGWDTGELFFGEGSRLTVL.